This entry lists 15 T cell receptor beta chains sequenced from one sample in a study of cytomegalovirus exposure and HLA in healthy donors. PCR was performed using 60 Vbeta and 13 Jbeta primers. This table comes from immunoSEQ multiplex PCR, and its TCRdb copy is limited to in-frame clones, with some not included. The sample includes 150,000 to 200,000 clones, almost 85% seen only once; the top ten take more than 0.85%. Sequences were obtained from PBMCs. These receptors were obtained from a young man in good health and CMV-seronegative.

This clone was recorded only once. Other DNA sequences in the sample encode the same CDR3. The V and J genes are TRBV7-3 and TRBJ2-1; D may be TRBD2 (6 bases). The V gene lost 5 bases and the J gene lost 5 bases, with 16 bases spanning the gap. The CDR3 spans 15 residues. In germline, CDR1 is SGHTA, CDR2 FQGTGA. The CDR3 loop is CASSVGLAKNNEQFF. DNA of the CDR3: TGTGCCAGCAGCGTTGGGCTAGCGAAAAACAATGAGCAGTTCTTC. The full variable domain, completed using reference TRBV7-3 and TRBJ2-1, is GAGVSQTPSNKVTEKGKYVELRCDPISGHTALYWYRQSLGQGPEFLIYFQGTGAADDSGLPNDRFFAVRPEGSVSTLKIQRTERGDSAVYLCASSVGLAKNNEQFFGPGTRLTVL.

The chain combines TRBV27 with TRBJ2-1; weak D call: TRBD1 (5 bases). This CDR3 spans 11 amino acids. From germline, CDR1 is MNHEY and CDR2 SMNVEV (reference sequence). V was trimmed by 7 bases and J by 7 bases, leaving 8 bases between them. Here the CDR3 DNA reads TGTGCCAGCAACCAGGGAAATGAGCAGTTCTTC. Amino acid sequence: CASNQGNEQFF.

The genes are TRBV28 and TRBJ1-5; D unresolved. The CDR3 contains 12 residues. Germline values: CDR1 MDHEN, CDR2 SYDVKM. Trimming left V 7 bases short and J 11 bases short, with 15 bases between. The CDR3 DNA is TGTGCCAGCAATATGGCTCCGGGGACCCAGCATTTT. It translates to CASNMAPGTQHF.

J is TRBJ1-1 and V is TRBV2; D gene ambiguous. This CDR3 has 13 amino acids. Deletions cut 6 bases from V and 10 bases from J, with 18 bases between. Looked up from germline, CDR1 is SNHLY and CDR2 is FYNNEI. CDR3 sequence reads: CASRIITPAGAFF. CDR3 nucleotide sequence: TGTGCCAGCAGGATAATTACTCCCGCAGGAGCTTTCTTT.

The gene calls are TRBV4-1 and TRBJ1-1; 8 bases agree with TRBD1. Trimming removed 2 bases from V and 4 bases from J; junction bases left unmatched: 12. Germline CDR1 MGHRA, CDR2 YSYEKL. CDR3 length: 17 amino acids. The CDR3 loop is CASSQTPTGGAGTEAFF. CDR3 sequence (DNA): TGCGCCAGCAGCCAAACCCCCACAGGGGGGGCTGGCACTGAAGCTTTCTTT.

The rearrangement joins TRBV25-1 to TRBJ2-2; a weak D match, TRBD1 (6 bases). The germline V gene encodes CDR1 MGHDK and CDR2 SYGVNS. CDR3 length: 14 residues. V gave up 5 bases and J gave up 6 bases, with 13 bases separating them. The DNA of the CDR3 is TGTGCCAGCAGTAACCGGGACATTGCCGGGGAGCTGTTTTTT. Translated, it gives CASSNRDIAGELFF.

CDR3 in DNA: TGTGCCAGCAGCTGGAGCGGGGGATCCTACAATGAGCAGTTCTTC. Protein product: CASSWSGGSYNEQFF. The V call is TRBV7-2, the J call TRBJ2-1, with 8 positions matching TRBD2. Germline V gene sequence: CDR1 SGHTA, CDR2 FQGNSA. Trimming at V came to 4 bases and at J to 1 base, leaving 3 bases not matched to a gene. CDR3 length equals 15 residues.

V gene TRBV2 combines with J gene TRBJ2-5; 15 bases line up with TRBD2. The germline gives CDR1 SNHLY, CDR2 FYNNEI. The V gene end was trimmed by 5 bases and the J gene end by 4 bases; junction bases not matched to a gene: 5. CDR3 length: 16 residues. In DNA form, the CDR3 reads TGTGCCAGCAGTCCCTGGACTAGCGGGAGGGGAGAGACCCAGTACTTC. It codes for CASSPWTSGRGETQYF.

This sequence joins TRBV27 and TRBJ2-7; 7 bases align to TRBD2. The V gene end was trimmed by 6 bases and the J gene end by 6 bases; junction bases not matched to a gene: 17. The CDR3 sequence is 16 residues long. Per germline, CDR1 MNHEY and CDR2 SMNVEV (reference sequence). CDR3 region: CASSPLVAGPLGEQYF. For the CDR3, the DNA is TGTGCCAGCAGCCCCTTGGTAGCGGGTCCCCTCGGCGAGCAGTACTTC.

The chain uses TRBV11-3 and TRBJ2-7; 10 bases align to TRBD2. V dropped 7 bases and J dropped 3; count of bases not matched to a gene: 6. In germline, CDR1 is SGHNT, CDR2 YENEEA. The CDR3 extends over 14 amino acids. DNA for the CDR3: TGTGCCAGCACGTCTAGCGGGAGAGTCTACGAGCAGTACTTC. Amino acids: CASTSSGRVYEQYF.

This sequence joins TRBV7-9 and TRBJ2-1; possibly TRBD2 for D (6 bases). This CDR3 has 15 amino acids. Looked up from germline, CDR1 is SEHNR and CDR2 is FQNEAQ (reference sequence). Trimming removed 5 bases from V and 6 bases from J, with 17 bases in between. CDR3 amino acids: CASSPRGGGFNEQFF. The DNA of the CDR3 is TGTGCCAGCAGCCCCCGGGGTGGGGGGTTCAATGAGCAGTTCTTC. Combining the CDR3 with reference TRBV7-9 and TRBJ2-1 gives the whole variable domain DTGVSQNPRHKITKRGQNVTFRCDPISEHNRLYWYRQTLGQGPEFLTYFQNEAQLEKSRLLSDRFSAERPKGSFSTLEIQRTEQGDSAMYLCASSPRGGGFNEQFFGPGTRLTVL.

This clone came up once. This chain uses TRBV6-1 with TRBJ2-2, with 7 bases that match TRBD2. CDR1 is MNHNS, CDR2 SASEGT, per germline. The CDR3 totals 15 residues. The V segment lost 7 bases and the J segment 1 base; nucleotides outside the gene matches: 6. As DNA, the CDR3 is TGTGCCAGCACCCGACGGGGGGAGAACACCGGGGAGCTGTTTTTT. This translates into CASTRRGENTGELFF.

The chain joins TRBV4-2 to TRBJ1-4; D is uncertain. V lost 1 base to trimming and J lost 8 bases, with 11 bases between them. Germline V lookup: CDR1 LGHNA, CDR2 YNFKEQ. The CDR3 covers 14 residues. The DNA of the CDR3 is TGTGCCAGCAGCCAAGGGGGAGTAGGAGAAAAACTGTTTTTT. Translating gives CASSQGGVGEKLFF.

The V call is TRBV10-3, the J call TRBJ2-5; 7 positions match TRBD1. Germline V gene sequence: CDR1 ENHRY, CDR2 SYGVKD. Trimming cost V 4 bases and J 3 bases; bases outside gene matches: 5. The CDR3 totals 14 residues. The CDR3 region has the DNA TGTGCCATCAGTGGGTCAGGGGGTGAAGAGACCCAGTACTTC. This sequence encodes CAISGSGGEETQYF.

This clone was detected only once. This chain uses TRBV2 with TRBJ2-5; TRBD1 aligns across 9 bases. CDR3 length equals 14 residues. V was clipped by 5 bases and J by 3 bases; unmatched bases: 4. Per the germline V gene, CDR1 is SNHLY and CDR2 is FYNNEI. CDR3 bases: TGTGCCAGCAGTTCGGGACAGGGTGAAGAGACCCAGTACTTC. It encodes CASSSGQGEETQYF.